This T cell receptor (beta chain) originates from a study of patients and donors after allogeneic stem cell transplantation. In TCRdb, the RT-PCR reads were re-called with MiXCR into one record per CDR3 protein. Among roughly 880,000 distinct CDR3 sequences, about 20% were seen once, and the ten largest hold approximately 5.9%. The CDR3 has 14 amino acids. Trimming removed 4 bases from V and 3 bases from J; junction bases left unmatched: 4. Germline V lookup: CDR1 LGHDT, CDR2 YNNKEL (reference sequence). The table lists this clonotype with a few counts. The source material was blood, either unsorted or a sorted T cell fraction (not recorded which). The V gene is TRBV3-1, the J gene TRBJ2-7; 9 bases map to TRBD1. The TCR sequence derives from a human donor who was either an allogeneic HSCT recipient or a stem cell or donor lymphocyte infusion donor (not recorded which). It is not recorded whose cells these are; they may come from a transplant donor. This chain's CDR3 is CASSPGTGRYEQYF. The CDR3 nucleotides are TGTGCCAGCAGCCCCGGGACAGGGCGCTACGAGCAGTACTTC.